This is a list of T cell receptor beta chains from one sample in a study of T-cell reconstitution after alpha-beta-depleted transplantation in children. TCRdb recomputed calls from the PCR reads with MiXCR, one row per CDR3 protein. The data show more than 85,000 distinct CDR3 sequences, with under 13% seen just once and 8% held by the top ten. The sequencing used PBMCs from the stem cell graft donor, collected from the stem cell graft. Receptor source: a human donor who donated a stem cell graft to a child with acute lymphoblastic leukemia. CDR3s include the opening cysteine and the closing phenylalanine or tryptophan. Each record gives: J gene, clone size, D gene, V gene, CDR3 DNA, CDR3 protein. A D gene is named only where the DNA matches it firmly. Expanded clones get a size class; other rows say once, few or many, or leave the size out.

j_call: TRBJ2-3
clone_size: many
d_call: .
v_call: TRBV5-1
cdr3_nt: TGCGCCAGCAGCCAAATAGGGGGGCTGAGCACAGATACGCAGTATTTT
cdr3_aa: CASSQIGGLSTDTQYF

j_call: TRBJ1-6
clone_size: many
d_call: .
v_call: TRBV5-1
cdr3_nt: TGCGCCAGCAGCTTGGGAGATCACTATAATTCACCCCTCCACTTT
cdr3_aa: CASSLGDHYNSPLHF

j_call: TRBJ2-3
clone_size: many
d_call: TRBD2
v_call: TRBV27
cdr3_nt: TGTGCCAGCAGTCGGACTAGCGGGGCCAACACAGATACGCAGTATTTT
cdr3_aa: CASSRTSGANTDTQYF

j_call: TRBJ2-3
clone_size: many
d_call: TRBD2
v_call: TRBV19
cdr3_nt: TGTGCCAGTAGTCCCTACACTAGCGGGAGGACTAGCACAGATACGCAGTATTTT
cdr3_aa: CASSPYTSGRTSTDTQYF

j_call: TRBJ2-1
clone_size: few
d_call: TRBD1
v_call: TRBV11-1
cdr3_nt: TGTGCCAGCAGCCTTCAACAGGGGGAGCAGTTCTTC
cdr3_aa: CASSLQQGEQFF

j_call: TRBJ2-6
clone_size: many
d_call: TRBD2
v_call: TRBV12-3/TRBV12-4
cdr3_nt: TGTGCCAGCAGCTTTACGGGGACTAGCGGATTCTCTGGGGCCAACGTCCTGACTTTC
cdr3_aa: CASSFTGTSGFSGANVLTF

j_call: TRBJ1-1
clone_size: many
d_call: .
v_call: TRBV7-9
cdr3_nt: TGTGCCAGCAGCTTAGTGCGGGTATCGAACACTGAAGCTTTCTTT
cdr3_aa: CASSLVRVSNTEAFF

j_call: TRBJ2-5
clone_size: .
d_call: TRBD1
v_call: TRBV28
cdr3_nt: TGTGCCAGCACCCCCGGGGGACAGGGAGGTAGACAGACCCAGTACTTC
cdr3_aa: CASTPGGQGGRQTQYF

j_call: TRBJ1-5
clone_size: .
d_call: .
v_call: TRBV28
cdr3_nt: TGTGCCAGCAGTTTAGTCGATCAGCCCCAGCATTTT
cdr3_aa: CASSLVDQPQHF

j_call: TRBJ1-1
clone_size: many
d_call: .
v_call: TRBV20-1
cdr3_nt: TGCAGTGCTAGATCCCTAACCGGGCTATCGGCTGAAGCTTTCTTT
cdr3_aa: CSARSLTGLSAEAFF

j_call: TRBJ2-5
clone_size: once
d_call: .
v_call: TRBV4-1
cdr3_nt: TGCGCCAGCAGCCAAGTCGATCTAGGGTTCCTCGGGGAGACCCAGTACTTC
cdr3_aa: CASSQVDLGFLGETQYF

j_call: TRBJ1-1
clone_size: few
d_call: .
v_call: TRBV12-3/TRBV12-4
cdr3_nt: TGTGCCAGCAGTGACCCCCGCACAGGGTTTTGGGCTTTCTTT
cdr3_aa: CASSDPRTGFWAFF

j_call: TRBJ1-5
clone_size: many
d_call: TRBD1
v_call: TRBV4-3
cdr3_nt: TGCGCCAGCAGCCAGGGGACAGGGTCCAATCAGCCCCAGCATTTT
cdr3_aa: CASSQGTGSNQPQHF

j_call: TRBJ2-5
clone_size: many
d_call: .
v_call: TRBV5-1
cdr3_nt: TGCGCCAGCAGCACCGGGACATTGGGCGAGACCCAGTACTTC
cdr3_aa: CASSTGTLGETQYF

j_call: TRBJ1-5
clone_size: many
d_call: .
v_call: TRBV6-5
cdr3_nt: TGTGCCAGCAGTTATTCTACAGGGAGCAATCAGCCCCAGCATTTT
cdr3_aa: CASSYSTGSNQPQHF

j_call: TRBJ2-7
clone_size: many
d_call: TRBD2
v_call: TRBV10-1
cdr3_nt: TGCGCCAGCAGTACGGGGGGCGAGCAGTACTTC
cdr3_aa: CASSTGGEQYF

j_call: TRBJ1-2
clone_size: many
d_call: .
v_call: TRBV20-1
cdr3_nt: TGCAGTGCTAGAGATCCTCCCCGGGGCAACTATGGCTACACCTTC
cdr3_aa: CSARDPPRGNYGYTF

j_call: TRBJ2-1
clone_size: many
d_call: .
v_call: TRBV20-1
cdr3_nt: TGCAGTGCATCGAGCGGTTCCTACAATGAGCAGTTCTTC
cdr3_aa: CSASSGSYNEQFF

j_call: TRBJ2-5
clone_size: .
d_call: TRBD2
v_call: TRBV5-6
cdr3_nt: TGTGCCAGCAGCTCGACTAGCGGGGGGGCCAACCAAGAGACCCAGTACTTC
cdr3_aa: CASSSTSGGANQETQYF

j_call: TRBJ2-2
clone_size: many
d_call: .
v_call: TRBV14
cdr3_nt: TGTGCCAGCAGCCATTTTCCCGGGGAGCTGTTTTTT
cdr3_aa: CASSHFPGELFF

j_call: TRBJ2-7
clone_size: few
d_call: .
v_call: TRBV5-5
cdr3_nt: TGTGCCAGCAGCTCCCCCGCGGCGGGACGGAGGGGCTCCTACGAGCAGTACTTC
cdr3_aa: CASSSPAAGRRGSYEQYF

j_call: TRBJ2-7
clone_size: many
d_call: .
v_call: TRBV7-9
cdr3_nt: TGTGCCAGCAGCTTAGTGTCTGGGGGCCCGTCCTACGAGCAGTACTTC
cdr3_aa: CASSLVSGGPSYEQYF

j_call: TRBJ1-5
clone_size: many
d_call: .
v_call: TRBV19
cdr3_nt: TGTGCCAGTACCCCACTGTATAGCAATCAGCCCCAGCATTTT
cdr3_aa: CASTPLYSNQPQHF

j_call: TRBJ1-5
clone_size: many
d_call: .
v_call: TRBV27
cdr3_nt: TGTGCCAGCAGTTTGACGGAAGATCAGCCCCAGCATTTT
cdr3_aa: CASSLTEDQPQHF

j_call: TRBJ2-3
clone_size: many
d_call: TRBD2
v_call: TRBV7-2
cdr3_nt: TGTGCCAGCAGACTAGCGGGGGTAACAGATACGCAGTATTTT
cdr3_aa: CASRLAGVTDTQYF

j_call: TRBJ2-5
clone_size: many
d_call: TRBD2
v_call: TRBV12-3/TRBV12-4
cdr3_nt: TGTGCCAGCAGTTACTTAGCGGGGTACCAAGAGACCCAGTACTTC
cdr3_aa: CASSYLAGYQETQYF

j_call: TRBJ1-2
clone_size: many
d_call: TRBD1
v_call: TRBV18
cdr3_nt: TGTGCCAGCTCAACGTCCGACAGGGGCTATGGCTACACCTTC
cdr3_aa: CASSTSDRGYGYTF

j_call: TRBJ2-5
clone_size: many
d_call: .
v_call: TRBV19
cdr3_nt: TGTGCCAGTAGTTCTCGGAGGTCAGAGACCCAGTACTTC
cdr3_aa: CASSSRRSETQYF

j_call: TRBJ2-7
clone_size: .
d_call: .
v_call: TRBV7-9
cdr3_nt: TGTGCCAGCAGCAAAACCCCTGGCTCCTACGAGCAGTACTTC
cdr3_aa: CASSKTPGSYEQYF

j_call: TRBJ1-1
clone_size: many
d_call: .
v_call: TRBV27
cdr3_nt: TGTGCCAGCAGTTTACCCCACAAGATGAACACTGAAGCTTTCTTT
cdr3_aa: CASSLPHKMNTEAFF

j_call: TRBJ2-3
clone_size: many
d_call: .
v_call: TRBV4-3
cdr3_nt: TGCGCCAGCAGCCAAGATGTCAGTCAGGGGACAGATACGCAGTATTTT
cdr3_aa: CASSQDVSQGTDTQYF

j_call: TRBJ2-7
clone_size: many
d_call: .
v_call: TRBV10-3
cdr3_nt: TGTGCCATCAGTGAGGTACCCCCGACAGATTTCTTGCCCTACGAGCAGTACTTC
cdr3_aa: CAISEVPPTDFLPYEQYF

j_call: TRBJ1-6
clone_size: many
d_call: .
v_call: TRBV5-1
cdr3_nt: TGCGCCAGCAGCGTTATGGGAAGGACCAATTCACCCCTCCACTTT
cdr3_aa: CASSVMGRTNSPLHF